This T cell receptor beta chain was captured by sequencing in a study of T cell changes during pregnancy in multiple sclerosis. TCRdb's table, derived via immunoSEQ multiplex PCR, lists solely in-frame clones and lacks some. The sample comprises tens of thousands of clones, less than 95% of which are singletons, and under 15% rests with the top ten. Trimming shortened V by 6 bases and J by 5 bases, and 5 bases separated the two germline ends. CDR3 size: 11 residues. Germline V gives CDR1 MDHEN, CDR2 SYDVKM. Material: CD8+ T cells from peripheral blood mononuclear cells, obtained in the first trimester of pregnancy. The rearrangement joins TRBV28 to TRBJ2-1; D is unresolved. The receptor was derived from a female donor with multiple sclerosis, enrolled in a pregnancy study. CDR3: CASSPNNEQFF. CDR3 in DNA: TGTGCCAGCAGCCCTAACAATGAGCAGTTCTTC. The full variable domain, in which reference TRBV28 and TRBJ2-1 provide the parts outside the CDR3, is DVKVTQSSRYLVKRTGEKVFLECVQDMDHENMFWYRQDPGLGLRLIYFSYDVKMKEKGDIPEGYSVSREKKERFSLILESASTNQTSMYLCASSPNNEQFFGPGTRLTVL.